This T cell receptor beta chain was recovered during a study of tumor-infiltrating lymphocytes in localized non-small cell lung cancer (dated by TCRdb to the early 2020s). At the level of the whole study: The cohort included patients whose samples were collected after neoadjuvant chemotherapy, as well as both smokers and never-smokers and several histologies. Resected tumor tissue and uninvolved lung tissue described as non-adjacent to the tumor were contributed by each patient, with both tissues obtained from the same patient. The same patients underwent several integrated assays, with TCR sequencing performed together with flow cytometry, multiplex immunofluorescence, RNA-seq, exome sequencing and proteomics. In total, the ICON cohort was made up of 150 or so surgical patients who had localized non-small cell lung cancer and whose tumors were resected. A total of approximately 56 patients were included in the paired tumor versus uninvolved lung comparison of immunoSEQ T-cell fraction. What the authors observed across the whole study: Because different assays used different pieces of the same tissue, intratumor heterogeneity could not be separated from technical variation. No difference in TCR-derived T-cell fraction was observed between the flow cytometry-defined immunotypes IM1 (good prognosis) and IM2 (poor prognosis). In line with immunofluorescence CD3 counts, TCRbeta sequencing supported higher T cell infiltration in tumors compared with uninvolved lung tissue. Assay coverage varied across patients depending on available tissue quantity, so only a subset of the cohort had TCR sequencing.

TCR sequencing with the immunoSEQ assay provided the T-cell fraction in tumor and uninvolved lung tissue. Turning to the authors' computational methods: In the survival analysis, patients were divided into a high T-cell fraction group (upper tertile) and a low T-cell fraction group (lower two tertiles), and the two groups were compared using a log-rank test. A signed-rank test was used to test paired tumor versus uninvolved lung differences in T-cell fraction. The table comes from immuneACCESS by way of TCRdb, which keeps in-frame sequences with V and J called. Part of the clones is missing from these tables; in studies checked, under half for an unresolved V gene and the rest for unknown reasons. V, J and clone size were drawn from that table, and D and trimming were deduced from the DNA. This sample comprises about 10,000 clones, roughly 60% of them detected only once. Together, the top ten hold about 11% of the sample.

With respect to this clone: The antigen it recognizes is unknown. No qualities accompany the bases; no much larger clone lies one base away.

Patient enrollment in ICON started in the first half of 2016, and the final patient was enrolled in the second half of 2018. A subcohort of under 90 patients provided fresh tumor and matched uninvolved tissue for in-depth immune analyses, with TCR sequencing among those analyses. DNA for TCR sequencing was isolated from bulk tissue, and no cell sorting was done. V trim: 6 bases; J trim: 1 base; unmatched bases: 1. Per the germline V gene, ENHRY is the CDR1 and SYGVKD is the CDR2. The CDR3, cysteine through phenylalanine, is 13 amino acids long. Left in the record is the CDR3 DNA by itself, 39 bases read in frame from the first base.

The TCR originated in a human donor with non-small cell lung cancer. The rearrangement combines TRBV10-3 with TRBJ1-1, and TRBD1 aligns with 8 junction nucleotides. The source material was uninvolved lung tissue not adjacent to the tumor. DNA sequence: TGTGCCATCAGGGACAGGGAGAACACTGAAGCTTTCTTT. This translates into CAIRDRENTEAFF.